This T cell receptor (beta chain) was sequenced during a study of cytomegalovirus exposure and HLA in healthy donors. Findings and limits, study-wide: CMV antigen specificity of a few CMV-associated chains was confirmed in vitro. In the 120 validation repertoires, approximately 93% of cluster scores exceeded 0, per a later analysis. It was approximately 150 TCR beta chains that were listed as cytomegalovirus-associated.

As to this clone: Its antigen is not identified.

CDR1 and CDR2 from the germline V gene are MDHEN and SYDVKM. The CDR3 is 14 residues long. V was trimmed by 3 bases and J by 7 bases, leaving 13 bases between them. Measured with immunoSEQ multiplex PCR; TCRdb has only the in-frame clones, and not every one. The data hold tens of thousands of clones, with around 97% observed a single time. The sequenced material came from PBMCs. The sequence was obtained from a woman aged 18-29 years in good health and CMV-seropositive. The rearrangement uses TRBV28 and TRBJ2-1; tentatively, D is TRBD1 (6 bases). In nucleotides, the CDR3 is TGTGCCAGCAGTTTGACAGGCCAGAAGAATGAGCAGTTCTTC. This translates into CASSLTGQKNEQFF.